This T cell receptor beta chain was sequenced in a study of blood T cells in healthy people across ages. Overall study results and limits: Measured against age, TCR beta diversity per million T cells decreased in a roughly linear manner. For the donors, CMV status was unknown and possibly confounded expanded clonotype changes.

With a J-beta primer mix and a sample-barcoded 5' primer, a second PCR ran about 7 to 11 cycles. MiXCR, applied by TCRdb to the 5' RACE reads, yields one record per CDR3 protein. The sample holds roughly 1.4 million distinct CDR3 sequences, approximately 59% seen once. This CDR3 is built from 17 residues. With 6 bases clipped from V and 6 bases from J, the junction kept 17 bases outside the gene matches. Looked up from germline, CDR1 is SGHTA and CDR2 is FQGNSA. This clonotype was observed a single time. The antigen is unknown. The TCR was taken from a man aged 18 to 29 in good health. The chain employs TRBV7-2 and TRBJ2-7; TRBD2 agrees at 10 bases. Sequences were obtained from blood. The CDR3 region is CASSLAALAGVKSEQYF. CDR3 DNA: TGTGCCAGCAGTCTGGCTGCCCTAGCGGGAGTAAAATCCGAGCAGTACTTC.